Here is one T cell receptor (beta chain) with its context. The table lists this clone with a count of one. Its antigen is currently not known. The record has no base qualities; no much larger clone is one base away. TCRbeta CDR3 regions were amplified from genomic DNA by means of the immunoSEQ Assay, a bias-controlled multiplex PCR. Per the source publication's procedure: The number of nucleated cells in each sample was estimated from the amplification of reference gene primers within the assay. To quantify the absolute abundance of each unique TCRbeta CDR3 rearrangement, sequence reads were collapsed and filtered. Productive Simpson clonality was computed per sample as the square root of Simpson's diversity index over productive rearrangements. As stored in TCRdb, this immuneACCESS dataset retains in-frame rearrangements with V and J assigned. A fraction of the clones does not appear; measured against another copy, unresolved V genes explain less than half of the discrepancy, and the remainder lacks a known reason. V and J calls and clone size are as listed in that table; D and trimming were resolved from the DNA. The sample contains 400,000 or so clones, 80% to 90% of them found a single time. The ten most abundant clones make up 0.7% to 0.85% of the sample.

The sample originates from a study of blood T cell repertoires in COVID-19 (dated by TCRdb to the early 2020s). In the study overall: Samples covering the acute and convalescent phases of COVID-19 were provided by collaborators in the United States, Italy and Spain. The repertoires were made available in a free public database intended to serve as a resource for research on the immune response to SARS-CoV-2. Where HLA class I and class II types were available, the types were taken from metadata supplied by the sample provider, not from assay-based typing. The dataset comprised deeply sampled blood TCRbeta repertoires from subjects exposed to, actively infected with, or recovered from COVID-19. The material from the prospective study consisted of cDNA or gDNA derived from T cells, B-cell-depleted T cells, or PBMCs. A de-identified subject ID, COVID-19 status, age in years and sex were almost always included in the sample metadata. The samples were drawn from two sources: the first 160 participants of the ongoing ImmuneRACE study, and 1,254 subjects contributed by 6 global collaborators. Results the study describes overall, beyond this receptor: How much clinical and demographic metadata was included differed by source and by participant, and the metadata was provided uncurated.

One collaborating source in Seattle enrolled patients during active infection and followed them longitudinally through the course of disease. Collaborating institutions collected whole blood in K2EDTA tubes following their own protocols. For TCRbeta analysis, collaborators shipped samples as frozen whole blood, isolated PBMCs, or DNA extracted from either of those sample types. Looking up the germline V gene yields CDR1 MNHEY and CDR2 SVGAGI. Measured from the cysteine to the phenylalanine, the CDR3 is 14 residues long. Solely the CDR3 DNA is kept, with 42 bases framed from the first base. Trimming costs V 5 bases and J 6 bases, and their ends lie 16 bases apart.

The receptor was derived from a man aged 18 to 29 with COVID-19, enrolled during active disease. Material for sequencing was peripheral blood. The sequence joins TRBV6-5 to TRBJ1-2; the D gene assignment is ambiguous. The CDR3 loop reads CASSRQFGPDGYTF. The DNA sequence is given as TGTGCCAGCAGTCGCCAGTTTGGGCCGGATGGCTACACCTTC.